This T cell receptor (beta chain) was recorded in a study of blood T cell repertoires in COVID-19 (TCRdb year 2020). Describing the broader study: Samples covering the acute and convalescent phases of COVID-19 were provided by collaborators in the United States, Italy and Spain. The repertoires were released in a freely available public database intended as a resource for research on the immune response to SARS-CoV-2. Deeply sampled blood TCRbeta repertoires from subjects exposed to, actively infected with, or recovered from COVID-19 were included in the dataset. The samples were drawn from the first 160 participants of the ongoing ImmuneRACE study and from 1,254 subjects provided by 6 global collaborators. Sample metadata almost always included a de-identified subject ID, COVID-19 status, age in years and sex. The material from the prospective study consisted of cDNA or gDNA derived from T cells, B-cell-depleted T cells, or PBMCs. Where available, HLA class I and class II types were obtained from metadata supplied by the sample provider rather than from assay-based typing. Findings and caveats that apply to the study as a whole: Clinical and demographic metadata were provided uncurated, with the amount varying by source and participant.

Here V drops 6 bases and J drops 3 bases, and the junction holds 5 bases not matched to any gene. From the cysteine up to the phenylalanine, the CDR3 has a length of 13 residues. The only DNA kept is the CDR3, 39 bases in frame from the first base. CDR1 and CDR2 were assigned from the germline V gene as SNHLY and FYNNEI. TCRbeta CDR3 regions were amplified from genomic DNA using the immunoSEQ Assay, a bias-controlled multiplex PCR. The authors' analysis ran thus. Nucleated cell counts per sample were estimated from amplification of reference gene primers within the assay. To quantify the absolute abundance of each unique TCRbeta CDR3 rearrangement, sequence reads were collapsed and filtered. Productive Simpson clonality was computed per sample as the square root of Simpson's diversity index over productive rearrangements. TCRdb obtained this table from immuneACCESS and retained in-frame rearrangements with V and J assigned. These tables miss some clones; where compared with another copy, unresolved V genes account for less than half of the shortfall, and the remainder is unexplained. V, J and clone size derive from that table, while D and trimming were established from the DNA sequence. For this sample there are some 93,000 clones; about 80% appear just once. More than 9% of the sample comes from the top ten.

Comments on this clone: There is no known antigen for this receptor. Base-call qualities are not available, and no considerably larger clone is one nucleotide away.

Whole blood was collected in K2EDTA tubes by collaborating institutions according to the institutions' own protocols. For TCRbeta analysis, collaborators shipped samples as frozen whole blood, isolated PBMCs, or DNA extracted from either of those sample types. The sample was peripheral blood. The chain was built from TRBV2 and TRBJ2-7; 7 nucleotides in the junction match TRBD1. The receptor's source is a man between 70 and 80 years old with acute or convalescent COVID-19. The CDR3 loop reads CASSRDRVYEQYF. DNA sequence: TGTGCCAGCAGCCGGGACAGAGTCTACGAGCAGTACTTC. Here the CDR3 is joined to the reference TRBV2 and TRBJ2-7 genes, and the full variable domain is: EPEVTQTPSHQVTQMGQEVILRCVPISNHLYFYWYRQILGQKVEFLVSFYNNEISEKSEIFDDQFSVERPDGSNFTLKIRSTKLEDSAMYFCASSRDRVYEQYFGPGTRLTVT.